This TCR beta chain was recorded in a study of cytomegalovirus exposure and HLA in healthy donors. PCR primers comprised 60 Vbeta and 13 Jbeta primers. Using immunoSEQ multiplex PCR, the repertoire was profiled, and TCRdb retains in-frame clones only, with some absent. The table lists some 130,000 clones, around 63% of them singletons, with 1.5% to 2% in the top ten. A few counts support this clone. The antigen remains undetermined. Germline assignment: CDR1 MNHNS and CDR2 SASEGT. Between the trimmed V and J ends, which lost 1 base and 5 bases, there was a span of 8 bases. There are 14 residues in the CDR3. Study-level points and caveats: Most of the TCR beta V segments (in an earlier analysis) were productive either about 87% or about 30% of the time. Some V segments (TRBV6-2 and TRBV6-3 among them) were excluded as indistinguishable.

This clonotype was sampled from a human donor in good health. The chain links TRBV6-1 to TRBJ2-2; unclear D gene. Material: PBMCs. The CDR3 DNA sequence: TGTGCCAGCAGTGAAGGACACTCTACCGGGGAGCTGTTTTTT. It translates to CASSEGHSTGELFF.